The rows below give T cell receptor beta chains drawn from one sample of a study of preoperative IRX-2 immunotherapy in early breast cancer. Profiling relied on immunoSEQ multiplex PCR, and the TCRdb table lists in-frame clones only, not all of them. Among around 34,000 clones, nearly 95% were seen once, and the ten largest hold roughly 6.5%. Sampling was performed from a patient treated with IRX-2 immunotherapy. The receptors stem from a human donor with breast cancer. Both conserved end residues are part of each CDR3. The order of the fields is J gene, D gene, clone size, V gene, CDR3 protein, CDR3 DNA. A D gene is named only where the DNA matches it firmly. Size values are once, few and many counts, or a class for expanded clones, and some rows have none.

>TRBJ1-1|NA|NA|TRBV18
CASSPPGGGTEAFF
TGTGCCAGCTCACCACCTGGGGGTGGCACTGAAGCTTTCTTT
>TRBJ1-5|TRBD1|NA|TRBV19
CASSISPGGLNQPQHF
TGTGCCAGTAGTATAAGTCCAGGGGGCCTCAATCAGCCCCAGCATTTT
>TRBJ1-2|NA|NA|TRBV13
CASSPGGGYYGYTF
TGTGCCAGCAGCCCGGGGGGGGGCTACTATGGCTACACCTTC
>TRBJ2-1|NA|once|TRBV19
CASSGSGEQFF
TGTGCCAGTAGCGGTAGTGGCGAGCAGTTCTTC
>TRBJ2-5|TRBD2|NA|TRBV6-1
CASSEAHLAGGEVTETQYF
TGTGCCAGCAGTGAAGCTCACCTAGCGGGAGGGGAGGTAACAGAGACCCAGTACTTC
>TRBJ2-1|TRBD2|once|TRBV7-3
CASSFPGGGGEEQFF
TGTGCCAGCAGCTTCCCGGGGGGAGGCGGAGAGGAGCAGTTCTTC
>TRBJ2-6|NA|NA|TRBV19
CASSMAARAGANVLTF
TGTGCCAGTAGTATGGCCGCGAGGGCTGGGGCCAACGTCCTGACTTTC
>TRBJ1-4|TRBD1|NA|TRBV29-1
CSVRQGREKLFF
TGCAGCGTTCGACAGGGAAGGGAAAAACTGTTTTTT
>TRBJ1-6|NA|NA|TRBV2
CASSEGQSGVSPLHF
TGTGCCAGCAGTGAAGGCCAGTCGGGGGTTTCACCCCTCCACTTT
>TRBJ2-5|NA|NA|TRBV7-9
CASSLAGLQTQYF
TGTGCCAGCAGCTTAGCAGGGTTGCAGACCCAGTACTTC
>TRBJ1-5|NA|NA|TRBV6-5
CASSSMGGSQPQHF
TGTGCCAGCAGTTCTATGGGGGGTTCGCAGCCCCAGCATTTT
>TRBJ2-7|NA|NA|TRBV6-5
CASSYDAYPTEQYF
TGTGCCAGCAGTTACGACGCTTACCCTACCGAGCAGTACTTC
>TRBJ2-3|TRBD2|NA|TRBV7-9
CASSLVGSGYADTQYF
TGTGCCAGCAGCTTAGTTGGTAGCGGGTACGCAGATACGCAGTATTTT
>TRBJ2-1|TRBD2|few|TRBV29-1
CSVVRTSGGNEQFF
TGCAGCGTTGTTAGGACTAGCGGGGGCAATGAGCAGTTCTTC
>TRBJ1-5|NA|NA|TRBV18
CASSPQGGSNQPQHF
TGTGCCAGCTCACCACAGGGGGGAAGCAATCAGCCCCAGCATTTT
>TRBJ1-4|TRBD1|NA|TRBV18
CASRDSGETNEKLFF
TGTGCCAGCCGGGACAGCGGGGAGACTAATGAAAAACTGTTTTTT
>TRBJ2-7|TRBD2|NA|TRBV19
CATRTTSGGPYEQYF
TGTGCCACGCGCACCACTAGCGGGGGTCCCTACGAGCAGTACTTC
>TRBJ2-7|TRBD1|NA|TRBV18
CASSRGQGPSYEQYF
TGTGCCAGCTCACGAGGACAGGGGCCGTCCTACGAGCAGTACTTC